This T cell receptor (beta chain) was found in a study of response to subunit inactivated influenza vaccine. The CDR3 runs 14 residues. V lost 0 bases to trimming and J lost 8 bases, with 12 bases between them. Germline CDR1 and CDR2: SGDLS and YYNGEE. Using its own MiXCR run on the RT-PCR reads, TCRdb lists one record per CDR3 protein. The data hold under 950,000 distinct CDR3 sequences, with around 20% observed a single time. The material was PBMCs from blood, obtained about 5 days after vaccination. The sequence came from a man aged 45-65 years who received an inactivated influenza vaccine. The chain has TRBV9 and TRBJ2-1; D perhaps matches TRBD2 (5 bases). CDR3 sequence reads: CASSVDVASHEQFF. Written as DNA, the CDR3 is TGTGCCAGCAGCGTAGACGTTGCTAGCCATGAGCAGTTCTTC.